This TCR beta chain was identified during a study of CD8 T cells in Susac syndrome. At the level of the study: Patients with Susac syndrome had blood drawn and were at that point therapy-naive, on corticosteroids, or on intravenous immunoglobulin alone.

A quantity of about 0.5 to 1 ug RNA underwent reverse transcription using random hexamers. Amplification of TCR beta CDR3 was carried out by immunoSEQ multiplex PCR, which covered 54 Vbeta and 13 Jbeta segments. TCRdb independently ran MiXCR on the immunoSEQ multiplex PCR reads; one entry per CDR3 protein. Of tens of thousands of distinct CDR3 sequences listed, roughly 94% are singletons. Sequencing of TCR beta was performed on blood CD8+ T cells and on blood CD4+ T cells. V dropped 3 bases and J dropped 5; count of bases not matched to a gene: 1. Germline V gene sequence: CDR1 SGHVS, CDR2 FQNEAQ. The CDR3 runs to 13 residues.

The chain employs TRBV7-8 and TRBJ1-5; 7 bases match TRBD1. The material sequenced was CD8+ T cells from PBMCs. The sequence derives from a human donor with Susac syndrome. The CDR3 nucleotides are TGTGCCAGCAGCTTCAGGGGGGATCAGCCCCAGCATTTT. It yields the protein CASSFRGDQPQHF.